This TCR beta chain was recovered during a study of CD8 T cells in Susac syndrome. An amount of RNA that ranged from roughly 0.45 to 1 ug was reverse transcribed with random hexamers. With immunoSEQ multiplex PCR, TCR beta CDR3 was amplified across 54 Vbeta and 13 Jbeta. One entry per CDR3 protein results from TCRdb running MiXCR on the immunoSEQ multiplex PCR reads. This sample has tens of thousands of distinct CDR3 sequences; 96% occur once, and the top ten carry 0.1% to 0.12%. This clonotype appeared once. This CDR3 has 14 residues. V gave up 5 bases and J gave up 5 bases, with 12 bases separating them.

This chain connects TRBV12-3 or TRBV12-4 to TRBJ1-4; D remains ambiguous. Sequenced sample: CD4+ T cells from PBMCs. The clonotype was recovered from a human donor with multiple sclerosis. The CDR3 loop is CASSLGHANEKLFF. The CDR3 coding sequence is TGTGCCAGCAGTCTCGGCCATGCGAATGAAAAACTGTTTTTT.